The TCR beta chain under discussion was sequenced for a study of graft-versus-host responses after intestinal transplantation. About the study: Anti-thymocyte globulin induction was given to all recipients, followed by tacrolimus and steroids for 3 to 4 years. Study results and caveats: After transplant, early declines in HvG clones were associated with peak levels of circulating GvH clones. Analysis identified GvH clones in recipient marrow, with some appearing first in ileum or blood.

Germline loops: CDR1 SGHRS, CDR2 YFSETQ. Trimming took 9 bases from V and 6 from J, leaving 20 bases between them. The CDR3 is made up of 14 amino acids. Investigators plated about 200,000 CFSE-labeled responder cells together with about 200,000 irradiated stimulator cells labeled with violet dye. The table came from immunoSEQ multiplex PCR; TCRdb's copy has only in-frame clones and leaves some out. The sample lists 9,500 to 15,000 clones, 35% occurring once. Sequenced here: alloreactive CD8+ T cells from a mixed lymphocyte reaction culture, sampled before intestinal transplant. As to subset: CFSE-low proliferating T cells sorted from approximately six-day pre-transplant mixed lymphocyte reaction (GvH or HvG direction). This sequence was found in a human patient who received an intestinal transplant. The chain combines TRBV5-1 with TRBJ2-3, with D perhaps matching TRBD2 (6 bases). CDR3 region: CATTGTGEVDTQYF. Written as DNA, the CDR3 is TGCGCCACCACCGGGACTGGGGAAGTGGATACGCAGTATTTT.